This TCR beta chain was documented in a study of STAT5B mutations in CD4+ large granular lymphocyte leukemia. J was trimmed by 3 bases and V by 0 bases; bases with no gene match: 2. Germline loops: CDR1 SGHTA, CDR2 FQGNSA. The CDR3 extends over 15 amino acids. The study, taken as a whole, reports: Without putative leukemic clones, patient CD4-sorted repertoires remained more clonal than healthy CD4+ repertoires.

The assay was run at survey level. In the source study's methods: Lowest detectable productive clonotype frequency was 2.59 x 10-5. Sequenced by immunoSEQ multiplex PCR; TCRdb stores in-frame clones only, minus some. The DNA gave D and trimming, while V, J and clone size come from that table. The sample has 30,000 or so clones; approximately 88% are singletons. On this clone: Its antigen is as yet unknown.

The sequence derives from a human donor in good health. The rearrangement uses TRBV7-2 and TRBJ2-1, with 7 bases lining up with TRBD2. Source material: CD4+ T cells from blood buffy coats. The CDR3 sequence: CASSLAGRYYNEQFF. The CDR3 coding sequence is TGTGCCAGCAGCTTAGCCGGGAGGTACTACAATGAGCAGTTCTTC.